The 17 T cell receptor beta chains below all came from one sample that was sequenced in a study of tumor-infiltrating lymphocytes in primary liver carcinoma. From around 530 ng of total RNA, TCR beta-specific cDNA was reverse-transcribed using a constant-region primer. Investigators got TCR beta libraries out of three nested multiplex PCR rounds, done with slightly modified ARM-PCR. Forward primers for TRBV1-TRBV30 and a C-beta reverse primer served the first two PCR rounds, at about 9 cycles each. TCRdb analysed the multiplex PCR reads with MiXCR anew, one entry per CDR3 protein. This sample has fewer than 80,000 distinct CDR3 sequences, with roughly two thirds found just once. Co-extraction of both nucleic acids (RNA and DNA) used about 20-34 mg of unsorted bulk tissue. Material: tumor-adjacent normal liver tissue. Receptor source: a middle-aged man with primary liver carcinoma and hepatitis B virus infection.

The J gene is TRBJ2-7, the V gene TRBV5-6; D is possibly TRBD2 (5 bases). From germline, CDR1 is SGHDT and CDR2 YYEEEE. With 3 bases removed from V and 0 bases from J, the gap between germline ends came to 25 bases. The CDR3 runs 19 residues. The CDR3 nucleotides are TGTGCCAGCAGCTCAACCTGGACCAGCGGAATAAGGAGCTCCTACGAGCAGTACTTC. Its translation is CASSSTWTSGIRSSYEQYF. Full variable domain (remainder filled in from reference TRBV5-6 and TRBJ2-7): DAGVTQSPTHLIKTRGQQVTLRCSPKSGHDTVSWYQQALGQGPQFIFQYYEEEERQRGNFPDRFSGHQFPNYSSELNVNALLLGDSALYLCASSSTWTSGIRSSYEQYFGPGTRLTVT.

About this clonotype itself: Given a much more abundant clone one base away, this may be a read error. The rearrangement links TRBV29-1 to TRBJ2-2; D is tentatively TRBD1 or TRBD2 (5 bases each). Looked up from germline, CDR1 is SQVTM and CDR2 is ANQGSEA. This CDR3 spans 12 amino acids. The CDR3 DNA reads TGCAGCGTTGGGCAGGACACCGGGGAGCCGCTTTTT. Its translation is CSVGQDTGEPLF.

As concerns this clonotype: Since a much larger clone is just one base distant, this may be a read error. The chain joins TRBV5-1 to TRBJ2-3; 9 bases match TRBD2. Germline V gene lookup returns CDR1 SGHRS and CDR2 YFSETQ. The CDR3 covers 15 residues. DNA for the CDR3: TGCGTCAGCTCGACTAGCGGAGCGAGCACAGATACGCAGTATTTT. Translated, it gives CVSSTSGASTDTQYF.

In regard to this clonotype: The final CDR3 position lacks the conserved phenylalanine or tryptophan, pointing to a likely read error. The chain couples TRBV24-1 to TRBJ1-3, with a weak D call TRBD1 (5 bases). Trimming removed 12 bases from V and 0 bases from J, with 14 bases in between. The CDR3 loop spans 14 amino acids. Germline loops: CDR1 KGHDR, CDR2 SFDVKD. The CDR3, as DNA: TGTGCCTGGCAGGGCAGGGCCTCTGGAAACACCATATATTTG. Protein sequence: CAWQGRASGNTIYL.

V is TRBV5-4 and J is TRBJ2-7; D perhaps matches TRBD2 (7 bases). The CDR3 consists of 13 residues. Germline V gene data show CDR1 as SGHNT and CDR2 as YYREEE (reference sequence). Trimming pared 6 bases from V and 3 bases from J, leaving 13 bases between. CDR3 loop: CASNRGAHYEQYF. The CDR3 region has the DNA TGTGCCAGCAACCGGGGGGCTCACTACGAGCAGTACTTC.

In the case of this clonotype: One junction end does not reproduce the germline sequence, and a read error may be involved. This rearrangement joins TRBV4-2 to TRBJ2-3, with D possibly TRBD1 on 6 matching bases. Germline V gene lookup returns CDR1 LGHNA and CDR2 YNFKEQ. This CDR3 comprises 14 residues. CDR3 protein: CASSQDTSRTAQYF. The CDR3 nucleotides are TGTGCCAGTAGCCAAGATACTAGTAGGACAGCGCAGTATTTT.

About this clonotype: A clone one base away is much larger, so this may be a read error. The gene calls are TRBV7-9 and TRBJ2-1; D may be TRBD1 or TRBD2 (5 bases each). This CDR3 is 13 amino acids long. The V gene's germline CDR1 is SEHNR and CDR2 FQNEAQ (reference sequence). The CDR3 bases are TGTGCCAGGAGCTTAACTCAGGGACGGGAGCAGTTCTTC. Protein: CARSLTQGREQFF.

Notes on this clonotype: A junction end diverges from the germline sequence, so it may reflect a read error. The V gene is TRBV11-1, the J gene TRBJ2-2, with D tentatively TRBD2 (5 bases). The CDR3 has 17 amino acids. Germline V gene data show CDR1 as SGHAT and CDR2 as FQDESV (reference sequence). For the CDR3, the DNA is TGTGCCAGCAGCCATTCACGTAGCGCGGCGAACACAGGGGAGCTGTTTTTT. It codes for CASSHSRSAANTGELFF. The variable domain in full, completed from reference TRBV11-1 and TRBJ2-2, reads EAEVAQSPRYKITEKSQAVAFWCDPISGHATLYWYRQILGQGPELLVQFQDESVVDDSQLPKDRFSAERLKGVDSTLKIQPAELGDSAMYLCASSHSRSAANTGELFFGEGSRLTVL.

V usage is TRBV6-5 and J usage is TRBJ2-7; 7 nucleotides agree with TRBD1. Germline loops: CDR1 MNHEY, CDR2 SVGAGI. This CDR3 comprises 15 residues. The V and J ends lost 5 bases and 1 base, in that order; junction bases with no gene match: 8. CDR3: CASSPAGTVSYEQYF. In DNA, the CDR3 is TGTGCCAGCAGTCCCGCCGGGACAGTATCCTACGAGCAGTACTTC.

This clonotype occurred a few times. V usage is TRBV7-9 and J usage is TRBJ1-1; possibly TRBD1 for D (5 bases). Between the trimmed V and J ends, which lost 1 base and 11 bases, there was a span of 14 bases. This CDR3 is 13 amino acids long. CDR1 is SEHNR, CDR2 FQNEAQ, per germline (reference sequence). CDR3 nucleotide sequence: TGTGCCAGCAGCTTAGGGGGCCTGAACTCGGCTTTCTTT. This translates into CASSLGGLNSAFF.

Notes on this clonotype: The junction and the germline gene differ at one end; a read error may be behind it. The chain carries TRBV6-6 and TRBJ1-2, with TRBD1 identical over 7 bases. Germline lookup yields CDR1 MNHNY and CDR2 SVGAGI (reference sequence). This CDR3 spans 17 amino acids. CDR3 nucleotide sequence: TGTGCCGGCAGAGGGGGCCCCGGGACAGCTTCTAACTATGGCTACACCTTC. Translating it yields CAGRGGPGTASNYGYTF.

The chain uses TRBV12-3 or TRBV12-4 and TRBJ1-1, with a weak D call TRBD1 (5 bases). Trimming shortened V by 6 bases and J by 1 base, and 18 bases separated the two germline ends. This CDR3 region has 16 residues. The CDR3 loop reads CASSPHPVTANTEAFF. CDR3 DNA sequence: TGTGCCAGCAGCCCCCATCCTGTGACAGCGAACACTGAAGCTTTCTTT.

On this clonotype itself: A clone one base away is much larger, so this may be a read error. The gene calls are TRBV30 and TRBJ1-2; the match to TRBD1 covers 8 bases. The CDR3 runs 15 residues. From germline, CDR1 is GTSNPN and CDR2 SVGIG (reference sequence). V shed 0 bases and J 6 bases; nucleotides not matched to a gene: 9. DNA of the CDR3: TGTGCCTGGAGTGTCAGGACAGGGTTCTTCAATGGCTACACCTTC. It codes for CAWSVRTGFFNGYTF.

Note on this clonotype: It may be a read error: a sequence one base away is much more abundant. V is TRBV28 and J is TRBJ1-1, with D unclear. The CDR3 runs to 13 residues. V shed 6 bases and J shed 5 bases, with 13 bases lying between them. The germline V gene encodes CDR1 MDHEN and CDR2 SYDVKM. CDR3 DNA: TGTGCCAGCAGGTCTGAGACGAAGACTGAAGCTTTCTTT. It translates to CASRSETKTEAFF.

Concerning this clonotype itself: One base away lies a much larger clone, so this may be a sequencing read error. This rearrangement joins TRBV10-3 to TRBJ2-7, with D perhaps matching TRBD2 (6 bases). This CDR3 has 13 amino acids. Germline assignment: CDR1 ENHRY and CDR2 SYGVKD. V was shortened by 8 bases and J by 3 bases, with 14 bases between the two germline ends. In DNA form, the CDR3 reads TGTGCCATCGGTGGGGCGGGAAGCTACGAGCAGTACTTC. Protein product: CAIGGAGSYEQYF.

Turning to this clonotype: The missing conserved phenylalanine or tryptophan at the end of this CDR3 makes a read error likely. The J gene is TRBJ2-3, the V gene TRBV11-2, with D perhaps TRBD2 (6 bases). The germline gives CDR1 SGHAT, CDR2 FQNNGV. The CDR3 covers 17 residues. CDR3 region: CAISSLPPSGSTDTQYL. As DNA, the CDR3 is TGTGCCATCAGCTCCTTGCCCCCGAGCGGGAGCACAGATACGCAGTATTTA.

In regard to this clonotype: A much larger clone is a single base away; this may be a read error. The V and J genes are TRBV7-9 and TRBJ2-7; possible D gene TRBD2, 7 bases. This CDR3 is built from 16 residues. CDR1 is SEHNR and CDR2 is FQNEAQ in the germline V gene (reference sequence). The V and J ends lost 5 bases and 6 bases respectively, with 23 bases between them. The CDR3 loop is CASSPPEVGGGREQYF. CDR3 DNA sequence: TGTGCCAGCAGCCCTCCCGAGGTGGGAGGGGGTCGCGAGCAGTACTTC.